What follows are 10 T cell receptor beta chains derived from one specimen sequenced in a study of cytomegalovirus exposure and HLA in healthy donors. Vbeta (60) and Jbeta (13) primers were used in the PCR. This table comes from immunoSEQ multiplex PCR, and its TCRdb copy is limited to in-frame clones, with some not included. Of about 130,000 clones listed, roughly 79% are singletons. Sequencing used PBMCs. These TCRs come from a woman in her thirties or forties in good health and CMV-seronegative.

The V and J genes are TRBV7-3 and TRBJ2-1; TRBD2 aligns across 11 bases. The trim removed 5 bases at V and 6 bases at J, leaving 6 bases unmatched. The length of the CDR3 is 15 residues. Germline V gives CDR1 SGHTA, CDR2 FQGTGA. This CDR3 is CASSVLAGGFNEQFF. Written as DNA, the CDR3 is TGTGCCAGCAGCGTCCTAGCGGGGGGATTCAATGAGCAGTTCTTC.

This chain joins TRBV30 and TRBJ1-5; D ambiguous. V lost 2 bases, J lost 6 bases, and 8 bases lay in between. The CDR3 is made up of 12 amino acids. The V gene's germline CDR1 is GTSNPN and CDR2 SVGIG (reference sequence). This chain's CDR3 is CAWSSPGQPQHF. In DNA form, the CDR3 reads TGTGCCTGGAGTTCCCCCGGTCAGCCCCAGCATTTT.

This clone was found a few times. This rearrangement joins TRBV6-1 to TRBJ2-5; a weak D match, TRBD1 (5 bases). The V gene lost 0 bases and the J gene lost 1 base, with 15 bases spanning the gap. CDR3 length equals 17 residues. Per germline, CDR1 MNHNS and CDR2 SASEGT. CDR3 nucleotide sequence: TGTGCCAGCAGTGAAGCCCAGGACACCTGGGGCCAAGAGACCCAGTACTTC. It encodes CASSEAQDTWGQETQYF.

The chain couples TRBV18 to TRBJ1-6, with D possibly being TRBD1 (6 bases). The V and J ends lost 3 bases and 9 bases respectively, with 15 bases between them. This CDR3 region has 15 residues. CDR1 is KGHSH and CDR2 is LQKENI in the germline V gene. CDR3 amino acids: CASSPIQGTFSPLHF. CDR3 DNA: TGTGCCAGCTCACCGATACAGGGTACTTTTTCACCCCTCCACTTT.

In DNA, the CDR3 is TGTGCCAGCAGTTACGGGGGCAGAGGCTACACCTTC. Protein sequence: CASSYGGRGYTF. This chain connects TRBV6-5 to TRBJ1-2, with a weak D call TRBD1 (6 bases). Germline V gives CDR1 MNHEY, CDR2 SVGAGI. With 2 bases removed from V and 8 bases from J, the gap between germline ends came to 9 bases. The CDR3 loop spans 12 amino acids.

This chain links TRBV10-3 with TRBJ1-4, with 8 bases identical to TRBD1. Germline CDR1 is ENHRY and CDR2 is SYGVKD. V trimming: 4 bases; J trimming: 2 bases; junction bases outside the gene matches: 18. The CDR3 has 20 amino acids. CDR3 DNA sequence: TGTGCCATCAGTGGCAGTTATAGTCACAGGGGGGATTCCACTAATGAAAAACTGTTTTTT. Protein product: CAISGSYSHRGDSTNEKLFF.

This rearrangement joins TRBV9 to TRBJ2-5; possibly TRBD2 for D (6 bases). Trimming shortened V by 1 base and J by 5 bases, and 15 bases separated the two germline ends. This CDR3 is 15 amino acids long. Germline assignment: CDR1 SGDLS and CDR2 YYNGEE. CDR3: CASSVRRGEGETQYF. Written as DNA, the CDR3 is TGTGCCAGCAGCGTACGGCGGGGTGAGGGGGAGACCCAGTACTTC.

This clone was detected only once. J is TRBJ1-2 and V is TRBV7-8, with TRBD1 matching 8 bases. The CDR3 covers 15 residues. Germline CDR1 and CDR2: SGHVS and FQNEAQ. V lost 1 base to trimming and J lost 4 bases; unmatched junction nucleotides: 5. Here the CDR3 reads CASSLGTGSTYGYTF. CDR3 coding DNA: TGTGCCAGCAGCTTAGGGACAGGGTCTACCTATGGCTACACCTTC.

This clone was seen once. This chain connects TRBV7-2 to TRBJ2-7, with D perhaps matching TRBD1 (6 bases). CDR1 and CDR2 (germline): SGHTA, FQGNSA. V lost 2 bases to trimming and J lost 1 base, with 12 bases between them. The CDR3 loop spans 15 amino acids. CDR3 region: CASSLFTGSSYEQYF. CDR3 in DNA: TGTGCCAGCAGCTTATTCACAGGGTCTTCCTACGAGCAGTACTTC.

The chain couples TRBV5-8 to TRBJ2-3; 11 bases are shared with TRBD1. CDR1 is SGHTS and CDR2 is YDEGEE in the germline V gene. The CDR3 has 18 residues. V was clipped by 5 bases and J by 2 bases; unmatched bases: 13. The CDR3 sequence is CASRRGTGGPWITDTQYF. The CDR3 DNA reads TGTGCCAGCAGGCGAGGGACAGGGGGGCCGTGGATCACAGATACGCAGTATTTT. The variable domain in full, with the rest retrieved from reference TRBV5-8 and TRBJ2-3, is EAGVTQSPTHLIKTRGQQATLRCSPISGHTSVYWYQQALGLGLQFLLWYDEGEERNRGNFPPRFSGRQFPNYSSELNVNALELEDSALYLCASRRGTGGPWITDTQYFGPGTRLTVL.